The 17 T cell receptor beta chains reported below all come from one sample, sequenced in a study of blood T cell repertoires in COVID-19. This table comes from immunoSEQ multiplex PCR, and its TCRdb copy is limited to in-frame clones, with some not included. The table records 230,000 or so clones, around four fifths of them present only once. Sequencing was carried out using peripheral blood. The origin of the receptors is a middle-aged man with active or convalescent COVID-19.

The V and J genes are TRBV12-3 or TRBV12-4 and TRBJ2-1; D is ambiguous. This CDR3 region has 11 residues. The ends were cut back, 3 bases at V and 6 bases at J, with 3 bases in the middle. The CDR3 sequence is CASSFRNEQFF. The CDR3 nucleotides read TGTGCCAGCAGTTTCCGCAATGAGCAGTTCTTC.

This chain uses TRBV10-1 with TRBJ2-7; tentatively, D is TRBD1 (5 bases). Trimming cost V 4 bases and J 4 bases, with 20 bases left between them. CDR1 and CDR2 from the germline V gene are WNHNN and SYGVQD (reference sequence). The CDR3 covers 16 residues. The CDR3 DNA follows: TGCGCCAGCAGTGGGCAGGGCGGCCCCCGGGCATACGAGCAGTACTTC. Protein: CASSGQGGPRAYEQYF.

The V gene is TRBV11-3, the J gene TRBJ2-7, with D possibly matching TRBD2 (6 bases). The CDR3 is 15 residues long. V shed 4 bases and J shed 6 bases, with 19 bases lying between them. The V gene's germline CDR1 is SGHNT and CDR2 YENEEA. The CDR3 spells CASSSAGPRTSEQYF. In DNA, the CDR3 is TGTGCCAGCAGCTCCGCGGGACCCCGAACCTCCGAGCAGTACTTC.

V and J are TRBV12-3 or TRBV12-4 and TRBJ1-2; D perhaps matches TRBD1 (6 bases). With 6 bases removed from V and 12 bases from J, the gap between germline ends came to 14 bases. CDR3 length equals 11 residues. DNA for the CDR3: TGTGCCAGCAGGGGGGCCAGTGCGCACACCTTC. Translated: CASRGASAHTF.

The chain uses TRBV29-1 and TRBJ1-2; 9 bases align to TRBD1. J was trimmed by 7 bases and V by 7 bases; bases with no gene match: 4. The CDR3 length is 11 residues. Germline V CDR1 and CDR2: SQVTM, ANQGSEA. CDR3 residues: CSAQGAGGYTF. The DNA for the CDR3 is TGCAGCGCACAGGGGGCGGGTGGCTACACCTTC. Supplemented by reference TRBV29-1 and TRBJ1-2, the full variable domain reads SAVISQKPSRDICQRGTSLTIQCQVDSQVTMMFWYRQQPGQSLTLIATANQGSEATYESGFVIDKFPISRPNLTFSTLTVSNMSPEDSSIYLCSAQGAGGYTFGSGTRLTVV.

The chain links TRBV6-6 to TRBJ2-1; 12 nucleotides align to TRBD2. Per germline, CDR1 MNHNY and CDR2 SVGAGI (reference sequence). The CDR3 consists of 13 residues. V dropped 10 bases and J dropped 7; count of bases not matched to a gene: 5. CDR3 coding DNA: TGTGCCACCGGACTAGCGGGGACGAATGAGCAGTTCTTC. Protein sequence: CATGLAGTNEQFF.

V gene TRBV18 combines with J gene TRBJ1-1; D might be TRBD1 (6 bases). CDR3 size: 19 residues. The germline CDR1 and CDR2 sequences are KGHSH and LQKENI. V gave up 1 base and J gave up 4 bases, with 25 bases separating them. Here the CDR3 DNA reads TGTGCCAGCTCACCACTAAGGGTGGAGATGGGCACCAGGGGCACTGAAGCTTTCTTT. Translation gives CASSPLRVEMGTRGTEAFF.

The chain combines TRBV14 with TRBJ2-3; tentatively, D is TRBD1 (7 bases). The V and J ends lost 4 bases and 14 bases respectively, with 19 bases between them. CDR3 size: 13 residues. Germline V lookup: CDR1 SGHDN, CDR2 FVKESK. The CDR3 is CASSPSGGSFVYF. DNA for the CDR3: TGTGCCAGCAGCCCATCAGGGGGGAGTTTCGTGTATTTT.

In nucleotides, the CDR3 is TGCGCCAGCAGCTTGTATGGTAGCGGGGGGGTAATAACAGATACGCAGTATTTT. This gives the protein CASSLYGSGGVITDTQYF. The chain combines TRBV5-1 with TRBJ2-3; TRBD2 matches 11 bases. The CDR3 has 18 amino acids. Germline lookup yields CDR1 SGHRS and CDR2 YFSETQ. J gave up 3 bases and V 1 base, and 10 bases lay outside the gene matches.

The chain couples TRBV4-3 to TRBJ2-2, with 9 bases that match TRBD2. The ends lost 3 bases at V and 7 bases at J; junction bases unmatched: 9. The CDR3 runs 16 residues. The germline V gene encodes CDR1 LGHNA and CDR2 YSLEER. The DNA for the CDR3 is TGCGCCAGCAGCCAGACAGCGGGGGGTGGATTCGGGGAGCTGTTTTTT. This encodes CASSQTAGGGFGELFF.

The chain has TRBV14 and TRBJ2-1; 8 bases fit TRBD1. Trimming cost V 0 bases and J 2 bases; bases outside gene matches: 3. Germline V gene data show CDR1 as SGHDN and CDR2 as FVKESK. The CDR3 is made up of 16 amino acids. The DNA for the CDR3 is TGTGCCAGCAGCCAAGAGGGACAGGCGACCTACAATGAGCAGTTCTTC. This codes for CASSQEGQATYNEQFF.

This chain links TRBV11-1 with TRBJ2-5; the D gene is possibly TRBD1 (6 bases). The V end was cut by 3 bases, the J end by 2 bases, with 10 bases between. CDR1 is SGHAT and CDR2 is FQDESV in the germline V gene (reference sequence). The CDR3 is 14 amino acids. CDR3 sequence reads: CASSFGQMQETQYF. As DNA, the CDR3 is TGTGCCAGCAGCTTCGGACAGATGCAAGAGACCCAGTACTTC.

The V and J genes are TRBV13 and TRBJ1-1; a weak D match, TRBD1 (6 bases). Germline V gene lookup returns CDR1 PRHDT and CDR2 FYEKMQ (reference sequence). The CDR3 loop spans 15 amino acids. Between the trimmed V and J ends, which lost 0 bases and 1 base, there was a span of 9 bases. The CDR3 protein is CASSLGPTGNTEAFF. The CDR3 DNA is TGTGCCAGCAGCTTAGGACCGACAGGGAACACTGAAGCTTTCTTT.

A few counts support this clone. The V and J genes are TRBV6-5 and TRBJ1-2; tentative D call: TRBD1 (6 bases). The germline V and J ends were trimmed by 7 bases and 2 bases, with 11 bases remaining between them. Germline-derived CDR1 and CDR2 are MNHEY and SVGAGI. This CDR3 region has 13 residues. The CDR3 bases are TGTGCCAGCAAGACCGGGACAAACTATGGCTACACCTTC. Its translation is CASKTGTNYGYTF.

This rearrangement joins TRBV11-3 to TRBJ1-1; tentatively, D is TRBD1 (6 bases). Per the germline V gene, CDR1 is SGHNT and CDR2 is YENEEA. The CDR3 sequence is 14 residues long. Trimming stripped 2 bases from V and 4 bases from J, with 11 bases between. In DNA, the CDR3 is TGTGCCAGCAGCTTACAGGGGACCGGCACTGAAGCTTTCTTT. This translates into CASSLQGTGTEAFF.

The rearrangement uses TRBV2 and TRBJ2-7; D call uncertain. The germline V and J ends were trimmed by 2 bases and 2 bases, with 4 bases remaining between them. The CDR3 runs to 12 residues. Looked up from germline, CDR1 is SNHLY and CDR2 is FYNNEI. This CDR3 reads CASSEPTYEQYF. The CDR3 region has the DNA TGTGCCAGCAGTGAACCCACCTACGAGCAGTACTTC.

This clone was counted once. This rearrangement joins TRBV6-4 to TRBJ1-6; D uncertain. CDR1 is MRHNA, CDR2 SNTAGT, per germline. Trimming shortened V by 7 bases and J by 10 bases, and 17 bases separated the two germline ends. The CDR3 runs to 14 residues. CDR3 bases: TGTGCCAGCATAATCTGTTTGAGGTGGTCACCCCTCCACTTT. It encodes CASIICLRWSPLHF.